This TCR beta chain was recorded in a study of CD8 T cells in ankylosing spondylitis. In TCRdb, the 5' RACE reads were re-called with MiXCR into one record per CDR3 protein. The repertoire holds around 540,000 distinct CDR3 sequences, roughly 13% seen once, with approximately 6.3% in the top ten. Study-wide points: Fewer than ten highly homologous variants made up a TCR beta motif that seemed to typify ankylosing spondylitis blood. Disease-linked clones reportedly concentrated significantly in matched ankylosing spondylitis synovial fluid.

Trimming left V 0 bases short and J 4 bases short, with 6 bases between. The CDR3 covers 13 residues. Germline CDR1 SGHKS, CDR2 YYEKEE (reference sequence). Concerning this clonotype: Antigen unknown.

Source material: blood, either unsorted or a sorted T cell fraction (not recorded which). The chain is built from TRBV5-5 and TRBJ2-3; D not resolved. This receptor was identified in a male donor with ankylosing spondylitis. For the CDR3, the DNA is TGTGCCAGCAGCTTGGCCTGGCCAGATACGCAGTATTTT. Residues: CASSLAWPDTQYF.